The text below deals with one TCR beta chain. Its ends do not fully match the called genes, so a read error is possible. The same CDR3 arises from other DNA sequences in this sample as well. The data are from a study of OX40 agonist ivuxolimab in advanced cancers. Study-wide background: The patients received ivuxolimab by intravenous route every 2 weeks at 0.01 to 10 mg/kg.

The CDR3 has 15 amino acids. Germline V lookup: CDR1 MNHEY, CDR2 SMNVEV (reference sequence). Assay: immunoSEQ multiplex PCR; the TCRdb copy retains only in-frame clones and omits some. The table lists roughly 26,000 clones, around 90% of them singletons, with approximately 19% in the top ten. The rearrangement joins TRBV27 to TRBJ2-1; TRBD2 matches 16 bases. This sequence was found in an adult with an advanced solid tumor such as melanoma, head and neck, liver or kidney cancer. Sequencing was performed on CD4+ or CD8+ T cells sorted from blood, taken in a trial of the OX40 agonist ivuxolimab. CDR3 nucleotide sequence: TGTGCCAGCAGCTCCGGGACTAGCGGGAGGGATGAACAGTTCTTC. It translates to CASSSGTSGRDEQFF.